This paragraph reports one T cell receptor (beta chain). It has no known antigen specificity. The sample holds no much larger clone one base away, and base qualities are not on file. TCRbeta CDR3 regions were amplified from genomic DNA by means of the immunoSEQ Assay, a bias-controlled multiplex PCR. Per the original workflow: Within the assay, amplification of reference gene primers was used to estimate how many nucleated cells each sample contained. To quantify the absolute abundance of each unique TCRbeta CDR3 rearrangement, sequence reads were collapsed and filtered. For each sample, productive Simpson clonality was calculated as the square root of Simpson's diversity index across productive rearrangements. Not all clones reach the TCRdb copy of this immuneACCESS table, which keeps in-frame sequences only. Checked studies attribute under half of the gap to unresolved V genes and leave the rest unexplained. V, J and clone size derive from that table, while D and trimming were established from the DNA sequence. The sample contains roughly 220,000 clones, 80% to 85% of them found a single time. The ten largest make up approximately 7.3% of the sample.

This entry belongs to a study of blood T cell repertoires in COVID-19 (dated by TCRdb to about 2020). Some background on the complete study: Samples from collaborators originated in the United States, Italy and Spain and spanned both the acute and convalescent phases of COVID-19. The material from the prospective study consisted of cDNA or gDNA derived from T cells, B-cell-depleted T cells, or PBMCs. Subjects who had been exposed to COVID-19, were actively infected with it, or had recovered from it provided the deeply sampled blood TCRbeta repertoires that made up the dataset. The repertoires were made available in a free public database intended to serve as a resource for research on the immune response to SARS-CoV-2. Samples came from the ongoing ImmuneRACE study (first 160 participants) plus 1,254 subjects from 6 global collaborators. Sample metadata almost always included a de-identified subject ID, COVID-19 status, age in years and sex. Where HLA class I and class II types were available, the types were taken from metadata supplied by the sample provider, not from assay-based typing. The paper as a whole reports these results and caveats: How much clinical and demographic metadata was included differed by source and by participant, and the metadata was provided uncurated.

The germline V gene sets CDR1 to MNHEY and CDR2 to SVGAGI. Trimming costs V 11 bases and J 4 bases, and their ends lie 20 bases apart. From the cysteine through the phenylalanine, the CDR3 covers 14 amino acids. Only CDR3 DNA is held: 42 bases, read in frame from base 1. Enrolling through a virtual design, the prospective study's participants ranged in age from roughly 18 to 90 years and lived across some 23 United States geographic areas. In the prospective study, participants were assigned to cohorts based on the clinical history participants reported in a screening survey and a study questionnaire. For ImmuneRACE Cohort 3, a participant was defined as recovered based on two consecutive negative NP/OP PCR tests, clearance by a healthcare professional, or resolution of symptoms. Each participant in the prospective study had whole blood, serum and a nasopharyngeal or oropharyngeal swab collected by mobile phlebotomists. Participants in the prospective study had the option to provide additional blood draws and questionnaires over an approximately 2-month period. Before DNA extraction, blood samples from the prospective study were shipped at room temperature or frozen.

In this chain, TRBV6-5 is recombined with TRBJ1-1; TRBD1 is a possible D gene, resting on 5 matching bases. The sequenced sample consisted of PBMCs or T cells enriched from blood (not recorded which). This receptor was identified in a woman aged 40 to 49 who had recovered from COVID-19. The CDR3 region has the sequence CAALTSPGLTEAFF. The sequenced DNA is TGTGCCGCCCTTACCTCCCCGGGACTCACTGAAGCTTTCTTT.